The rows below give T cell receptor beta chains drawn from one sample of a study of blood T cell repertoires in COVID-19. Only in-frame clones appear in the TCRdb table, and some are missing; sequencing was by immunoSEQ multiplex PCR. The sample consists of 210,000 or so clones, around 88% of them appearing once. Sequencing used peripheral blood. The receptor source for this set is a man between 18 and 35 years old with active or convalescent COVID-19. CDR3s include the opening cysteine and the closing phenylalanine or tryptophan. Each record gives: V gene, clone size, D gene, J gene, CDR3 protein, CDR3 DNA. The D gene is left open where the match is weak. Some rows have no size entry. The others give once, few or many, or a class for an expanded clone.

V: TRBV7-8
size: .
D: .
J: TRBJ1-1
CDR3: CASSLAVFGTEAFF
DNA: TGTGCCAGCAGCTTAGCGGTTTTCGGTACTGAAGCTTTCTTT

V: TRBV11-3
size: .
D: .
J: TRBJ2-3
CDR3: CASSERALSTDTQYF
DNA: TGTGCCAGCAGCGAGCGGGCCTTATCTACAGATACGCAGTATTTT

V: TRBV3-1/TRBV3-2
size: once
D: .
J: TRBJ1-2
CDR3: CASSQGASQYGYTF
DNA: TGTGCCAGCAGCCAAGGTGCCAGTCAATATGGCTACACCTTC

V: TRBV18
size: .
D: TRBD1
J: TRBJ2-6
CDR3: CASSPTDRGKISGANVLTF
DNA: TGTGCCAGCTCACCAACGGACAGGGGGAAGATCTCTGGGGCCAACGTCCTGACTTTC

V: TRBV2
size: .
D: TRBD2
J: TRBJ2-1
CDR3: CASSSSGRMTYEQFF
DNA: TGTGCCAGCAGTTCCAGCGGGAGAATGACCTATGAGCAGTTCTTC

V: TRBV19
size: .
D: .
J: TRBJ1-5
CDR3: CASSIVGHSNQPQHF
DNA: TGTGCCAGTAGTATAGTTGGACATAGCAATCAGCCCCAGCATTTT

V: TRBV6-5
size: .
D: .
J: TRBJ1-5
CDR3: CASSYSPLGNQPQHF
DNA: TGTGCCAGCAGTTACTCTCCACTAGGCAATCAGCCCCAGCATTTT

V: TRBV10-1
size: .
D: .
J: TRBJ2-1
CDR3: CASSEVRGVYNEQFF
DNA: TGCGCCAGCAGTGAGGTGCGGGGAGTTTACAATGAGCAGTTCTTC

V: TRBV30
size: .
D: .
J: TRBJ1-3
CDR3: CAWSVRGRNTIYF
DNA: TGTGCCTGGAGTGTAAGAGGAAGAAACACCATATATTTT

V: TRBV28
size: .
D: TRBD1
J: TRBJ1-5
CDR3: CASRPRDRGGNQPQHF
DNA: TGTGCCAGCAGACCCCGGGACAGGGGAGGGAATCAGCCCCAGCATTTT

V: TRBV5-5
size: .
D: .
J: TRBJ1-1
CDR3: CASSSSSGRGAFF
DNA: TGTGCCAGCAGCTCATCGTCCGGGAGAGGAGCTTTCTTT

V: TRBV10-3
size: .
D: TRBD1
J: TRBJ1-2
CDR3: CAISVGTGGYGYTF
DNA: TGTGCCATCAGTGTGGGGACAGGAGGCTATGGCTACACCTTC

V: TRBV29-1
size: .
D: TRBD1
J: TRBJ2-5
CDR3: CSVEKRQGVGETQYF
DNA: TGCAGCGTTGAAAAACGGCAGGGGGTAGGGGAGACCCAGTACTTC

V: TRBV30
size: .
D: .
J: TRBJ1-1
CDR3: CAWSYDRPRYTEAFF
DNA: TGTGCCTGGAGTTACGACAGGCCCAGGTACACTGAAGCTTTCTTT

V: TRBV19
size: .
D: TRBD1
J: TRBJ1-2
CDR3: CASSLKPGQWNYGYTF
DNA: TGTGCCAGTAGTCTCAAACCGGGACAGTGGAACTATGGCTACACCTTC

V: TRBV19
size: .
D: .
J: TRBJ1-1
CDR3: CASSIGFNTEAFF
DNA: TGTGCCAGTAGTATCGGTTTTAACACTGAAGCTTTCTTT

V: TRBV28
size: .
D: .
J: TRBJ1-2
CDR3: CASSPPRRTNYGYTF
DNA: TGTGCCAGCAGTCCCCCAAGGAGGACTAACTATGGCTACACCTTC

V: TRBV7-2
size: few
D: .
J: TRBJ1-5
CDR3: CASSPTGPNQPQHF
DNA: TGTGCCAGCAGCCCTACAGGGCCCAATCAGCCCCAGCATTTT

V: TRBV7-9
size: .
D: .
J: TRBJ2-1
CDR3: CASALGGSYNEQFF
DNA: TGTGCCAGCGCGCTGGGAGGCTCCTACAATGAGCAGTTCTTC

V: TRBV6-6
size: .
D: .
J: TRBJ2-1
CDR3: CASSYGGSNEQFF
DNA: TGTGCCAGCAGTTACGGCGGAAGCAATGAGCAGTTCTTC

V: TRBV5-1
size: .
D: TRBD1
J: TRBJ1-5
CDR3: CASSEGTGSFGNQPQHF
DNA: TGCGCCAGCAGCGAGGGGACAGGGAGTTTCGGCAATCAGCCCCAGCATTTT

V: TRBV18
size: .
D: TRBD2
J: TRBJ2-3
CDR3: CASSPGGGSFSSTDTQYF
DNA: TGTGCCAGCTCACCAGGCGGCGGGAGTTTTTCTAGCACAGATACGCAGTATTTT

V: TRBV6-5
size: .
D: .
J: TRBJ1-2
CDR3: CASSYEGDLGYTF
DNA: TGTGCCAGCAGTTACGAGGGGGATCTTGGCTACACCTTC

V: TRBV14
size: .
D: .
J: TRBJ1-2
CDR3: CASSQDGHYGYTF
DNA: TGTGCCAGCAGCCAAGATGGCCACTATGGCTACACCTTC

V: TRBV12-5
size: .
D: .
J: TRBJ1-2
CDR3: CASGLMVGGYTF
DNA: TGTGCTAGTGGTTTGATGGTCGGGGGCTACACCTTC

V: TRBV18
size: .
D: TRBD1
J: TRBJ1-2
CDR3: CASSQARQGDGYTF
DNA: TGTGCCAGCTCACAAGCACGACAGGGGGATGGCTACACCTTC

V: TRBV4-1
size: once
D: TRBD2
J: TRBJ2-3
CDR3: CASSQEGLAGTDTQYF
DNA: TGTGCCAGCAGCCAAGAAGGCCTAGCGGGTACAGATACGCAGTATTTT

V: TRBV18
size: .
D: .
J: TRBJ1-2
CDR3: CASSPADSNYGYTF
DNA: TGTGCCAGCTCACCAGCGGATAGCAACTATGGCTACACCTTC

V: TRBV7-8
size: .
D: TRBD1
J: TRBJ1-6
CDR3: CASSSSGGGSPLHF
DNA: TGTGCCAGCAGCTCATCAGGGGGAGGTTCACCCCTCCACTTT

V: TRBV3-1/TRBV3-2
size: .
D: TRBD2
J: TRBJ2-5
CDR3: CASSQDLTSGQETQYF
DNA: TGTGCCAGCAGCCAAGACCTGACTAGCGGACAAGAGACCCAGTACTTC

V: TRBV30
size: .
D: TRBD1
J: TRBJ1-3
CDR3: CAWTRGSGNTIYF
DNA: TGTGCCTGGACCAGGGGGTCTGGAAACACCATATATTTT

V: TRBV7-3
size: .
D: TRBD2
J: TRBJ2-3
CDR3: CASSWSGGDTQYF
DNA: TGTGCCAGCAGCTGGAGCGGGGGAGATACGCAGTATTTT